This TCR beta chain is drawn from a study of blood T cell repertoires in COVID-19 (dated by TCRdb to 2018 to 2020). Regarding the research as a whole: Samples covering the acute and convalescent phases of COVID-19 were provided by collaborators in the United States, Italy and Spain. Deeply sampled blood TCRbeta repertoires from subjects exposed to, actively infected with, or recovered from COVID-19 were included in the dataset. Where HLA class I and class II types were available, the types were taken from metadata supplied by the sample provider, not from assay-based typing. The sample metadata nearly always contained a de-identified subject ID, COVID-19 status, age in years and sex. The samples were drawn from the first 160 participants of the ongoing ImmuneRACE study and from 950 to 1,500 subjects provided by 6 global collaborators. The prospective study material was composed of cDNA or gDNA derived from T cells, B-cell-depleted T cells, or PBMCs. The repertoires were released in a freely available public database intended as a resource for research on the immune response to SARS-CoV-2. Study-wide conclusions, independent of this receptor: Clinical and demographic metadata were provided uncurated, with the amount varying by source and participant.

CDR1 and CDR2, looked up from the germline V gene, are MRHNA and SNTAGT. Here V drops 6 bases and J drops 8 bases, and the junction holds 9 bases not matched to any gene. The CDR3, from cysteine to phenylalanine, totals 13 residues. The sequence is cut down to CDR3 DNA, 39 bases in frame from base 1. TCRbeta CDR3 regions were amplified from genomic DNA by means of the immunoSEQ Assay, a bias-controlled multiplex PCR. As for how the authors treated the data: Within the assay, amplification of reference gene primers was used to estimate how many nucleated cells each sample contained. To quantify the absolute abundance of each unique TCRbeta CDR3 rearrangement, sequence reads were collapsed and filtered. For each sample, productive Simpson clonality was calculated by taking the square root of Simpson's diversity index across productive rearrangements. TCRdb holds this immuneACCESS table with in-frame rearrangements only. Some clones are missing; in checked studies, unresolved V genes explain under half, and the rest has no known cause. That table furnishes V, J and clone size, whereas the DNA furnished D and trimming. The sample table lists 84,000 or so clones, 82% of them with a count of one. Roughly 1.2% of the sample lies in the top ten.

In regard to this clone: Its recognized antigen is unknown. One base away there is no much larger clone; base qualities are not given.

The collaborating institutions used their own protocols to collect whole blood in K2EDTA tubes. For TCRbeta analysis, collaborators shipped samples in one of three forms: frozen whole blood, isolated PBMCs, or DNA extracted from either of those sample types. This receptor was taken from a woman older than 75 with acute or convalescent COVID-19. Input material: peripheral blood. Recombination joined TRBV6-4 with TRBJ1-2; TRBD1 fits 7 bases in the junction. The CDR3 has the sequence CASRGQGVGGYTF. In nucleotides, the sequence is TGTGCCAGCAGGGGCCAGGGGGTTGGAGGCTACACCTTC.